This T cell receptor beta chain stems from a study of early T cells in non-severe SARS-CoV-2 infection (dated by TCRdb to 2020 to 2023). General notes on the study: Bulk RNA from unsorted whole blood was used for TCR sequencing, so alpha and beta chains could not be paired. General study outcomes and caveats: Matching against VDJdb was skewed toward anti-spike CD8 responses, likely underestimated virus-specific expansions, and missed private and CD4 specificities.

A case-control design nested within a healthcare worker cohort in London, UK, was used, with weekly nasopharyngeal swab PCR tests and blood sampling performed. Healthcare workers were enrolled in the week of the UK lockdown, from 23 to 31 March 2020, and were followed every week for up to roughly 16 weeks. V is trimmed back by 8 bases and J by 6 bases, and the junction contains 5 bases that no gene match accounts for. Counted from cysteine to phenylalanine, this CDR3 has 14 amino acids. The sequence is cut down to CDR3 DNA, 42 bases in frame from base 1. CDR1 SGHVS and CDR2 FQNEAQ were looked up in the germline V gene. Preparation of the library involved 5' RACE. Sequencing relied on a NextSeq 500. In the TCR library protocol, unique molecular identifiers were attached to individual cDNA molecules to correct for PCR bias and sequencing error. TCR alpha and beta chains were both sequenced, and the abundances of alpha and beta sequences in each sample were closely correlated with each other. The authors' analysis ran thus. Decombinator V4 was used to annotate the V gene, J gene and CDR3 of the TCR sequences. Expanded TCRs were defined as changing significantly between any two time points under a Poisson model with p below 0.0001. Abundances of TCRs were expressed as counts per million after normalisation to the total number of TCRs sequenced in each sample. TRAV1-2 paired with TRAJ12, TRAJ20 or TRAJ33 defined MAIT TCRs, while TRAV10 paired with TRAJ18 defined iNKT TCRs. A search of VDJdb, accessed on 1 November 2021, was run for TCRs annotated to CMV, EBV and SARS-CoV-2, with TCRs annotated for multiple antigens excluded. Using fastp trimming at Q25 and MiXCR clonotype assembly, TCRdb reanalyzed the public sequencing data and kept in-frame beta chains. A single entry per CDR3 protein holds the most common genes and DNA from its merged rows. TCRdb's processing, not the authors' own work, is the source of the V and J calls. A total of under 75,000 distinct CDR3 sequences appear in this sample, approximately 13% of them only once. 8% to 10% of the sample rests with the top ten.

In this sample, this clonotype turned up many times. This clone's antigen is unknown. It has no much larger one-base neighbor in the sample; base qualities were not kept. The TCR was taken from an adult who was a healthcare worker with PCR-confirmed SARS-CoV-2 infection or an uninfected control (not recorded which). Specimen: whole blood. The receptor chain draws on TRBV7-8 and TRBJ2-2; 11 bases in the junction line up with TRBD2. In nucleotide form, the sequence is TGTGCCAGCCAATATAGCGGGAGGGCCGGGGAGCTGTTTTTT. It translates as CASQYSGRAGELFF.